One sample yielded the 8 T cell receptor beta chains listed below, sequenced in a study of blood T cell repertoires in COVID-19. TCRdb's table, derived via immunoSEQ multiplex PCR, lists solely in-frame clones and lacks some. This table has hundreds of thousands of clones, under 90% appearing once. The sample taken for sequencing was PBMCs or T cells enriched from blood (not recorded which). Receptors originate from a woman in her twenties or thirties who had recovered from COVID-19.

This chain connects TRBV20-1 to TRBJ1-5; 8 bases agree with TRBD1. Per germline, CDR1 DFQATT and CDR2 SNEGSKA (reference sequence). V lost 6 bases and J lost 7; bases outside the gene matches: 11. The CDR3 spans 14 residues. The CDR3 DNA is TGCAGTGCCAGTACGACCCAGGGGGCACAGCCCCAGCATTTT. This gives the protein CSASTTQGAQPQHF.

The genes are TRBV28 and TRBJ1-4; 8 nucleotides line up with TRBD1. The CDR3 loop spans 14 amino acids. Germline CDR1 MDHEN, CDR2 SYDVKM. The ends lost 6 bases at V and 8 bases at J; junction bases unmatched: 8. CDR3 loop: CASSWGRGLEKLFF. The CDR3 coding sequence is TGTGCCAGCAGCTGGGGCAGGGGGCTGGAAAAACTGTTTTTT.

CDR3 amino acids: CASSQPMAGVAEQYF. The CDR3 bases are TGTGCCAGCAGTCAACCCATGGCGGGAGTAGCCGAGCAGTACTTC. The J gene is TRBJ2-7, the V gene TRBV28, with 7 bases matching TRBD2. Germline V gives CDR1 MDHEN, CDR2 SYDVKM. This CDR3 spans 15 amino acids. With 5 bases clipped from V and 6 bases from J, the junction kept 13 bases outside the gene matches.

This rearrangement joins TRBV15 to TRBJ1-3, with TRBD1 as a possible D gene (5 bases). In germline, CDR1 is LNHNV, CDR2 YYDKDF (reference sequence). This CDR3 contains 15 residues. Between the trimmed V and J ends, which lost 0 bases and 4 bases, there was a span of 10 bases. The CDR3 sequence: CATSRDFGAGNTIYF. The CDR3 region has the DNA TGTGCCACCAGCAGAGATTTTGGGGCCGGAAACACCATATATTTT.

The chain recombines TRBV12-3 or TRBV12-4 with TRBJ1-4; no reliable D call. The CDR3 extends over 13 amino acids. The V end lost 4 bases, the J end lost 3 bases, and 6 bases lay between the germline ends. This CDR3 reads CASSSAPNEKLFF. DNA for the CDR3: TGTGCCAGCAGTTCCGCGCCTAATGAAAAACTGTTTTTT.

V is TRBV18 and J is TRBJ1-1; 8 bases line up with TRBD1. The ends lost 3 bases at V and 1 base at J; junction bases unmatched: 4. This CDR3 comprises 15 residues. Germline V gene data show CDR1 as KGHSH and CDR2 as LQKENI. The CDR3 DNA sequence: TGTGCCAGCTCACCTATCGGACAGGGGAACACTGAAGCTTTCTTT. Its protein product is CASSPIGQGNTEAFF.

This chain joins TRBV4-1 and TRBJ1-6; D gene ambiguous. The CDR3 totals 17 residues. V dropped 0 bases and J dropped 3 bases, with 12 bases sitting between them. CDR1 is MGHRA and CDR2 is YSYEKL in the germline V gene. The CDR3 DNA reads as TGCGCCAGCAGCCAAGATTTGGCGGTAGTCTATAATTCACCCCTCCACTTT. Translated, it gives CASSQDLAVVYNSPLHF.

The chain has TRBV30 and TRBJ2-7, with D perhaps TRBD1 (6 bases). The CDR3 contains 13 residues. V lost 2 bases and J 11 bases, leaving 19 bases between the germline ends. Germline V gives CDR1 GTSNPN, CDR2 SVGIG (reference sequence). The DNA of the CDR3 is TGTGCCTGGAGTCGTCAGGGGACCGGCTCCAAGTACTTC. Translation gives CAWSRQGTGSKYF.